Below are 21 T cell receptor beta chains sequenced from a single sample in a study of blood T cell repertoires in COVID-19. The table came from immunoSEQ multiplex PCR; TCRdb's copy has only in-frame clones and leaves some out. The table has some 150,000 clones, 82% seen once. Sample: peripheral blood. The receptors shown here come from a woman aged 70-85 years with acute or convalescent COVID-19.

The chain joins TRBV3-1 (or the pseudogene TRBV3-2) to TRBJ2-5, with 8 positions matching TRBD1. CDR3 length equals 15 residues. The germline V gene has CDR1 LGHDT and CDR2 YNNKEL (reference sequence). V was clipped by 6 bases and J by 5 bases; unmatched bases: 11. The CDR3 spells CASSVSTGGSETQYF. The CDR3 DNA reads as TGTGCCAGCAGTGTGTCAACAGGGGGTTCGGAGACCCAGTACTTC.

This chain uses TRBV28 with TRBJ2-5; tentative D call: TRBD2 (6 bases). V was clipped by 8 bases and J by 2 bases, with 12 bases between them. The germline gives CDR1 MDHEN, CDR2 SYDVKM. The CDR3 loop spans 13 amino acids. CDR3 loop: CASARLVQETQYF. In DNA form, the CDR3 reads TGTGCCAGCGCAAGACTAGTTCAAGAGACCCAGTACTTC.

This chain connects TRBV3-1 (or the pseudogene TRBV3-2) to TRBJ2-1; D unresolved. Germline V gene data show CDR1 as LGHDT and CDR2 as YNNKEL (reference sequence). This CDR3 has 14 residues. V gave up 2 bases and J gave up 5 bases, with 10 bases separating them. CDR3 sequence (DNA): TGTGCCAGCAGCCAATCCGAGAGAAACAATGAGCAGTTCTTC. Translated, it gives CASSQSERNNEQFF.

The chain couples TRBV4-3 to TRBJ1-2; 8 bases match TRBD1. The junction had 7 bases not matched to a gene; V was cut back by 3 bases and J by 4 bases. The CDR3 length is 15 residues. CDR1 LGHNA and CDR2 YSLEER come from the germline V gene. The CDR3: CASSHQGANGYGYTF. The CDR3 DNA follows: TGCGCCAGCAGCCACCAGGGGGCGAACGGCTATGGCTACACCTTC.

The chain employs TRBV5-8 and TRBJ2-1; TRBD2 matches at 7 bases. Germline assignment: CDR1 SGHTS and CDR2 YDEGEE. This CDR3 is built from 15 residues. J gave up 2 bases and V 4 bases, and 6 bases lay outside the gene matches. CDR3 in amino acids: CASSPTGLPYNEQFF. CDR3 DNA: TGTGCCAGCAGCCCAACGGGACTACCCTACAATGAGCAGTTCTTC.

The gene calls are TRBV7-8 and TRBJ1-1; no clear D. Germline CDR1 SGHVS, CDR2 FQNEAQ. The CDR3 is made up of 14 amino acids. With 7 bases removed from V and 1 base from J, the gap between germline ends came to 13 bases. The CDR3 coding sequence is TGTGCCAGCAAAATCATCAGCGCGAACACTGAAGCTTTCTTT. It is translated as CASKIISANTEAFF.

The rearrangement links TRBV5-1 to TRBJ2-1; TRBD1 matches at 7 bases. With 4 bases clipped from V and 7 bases from J, the junction kept 8 bases outside the gene matches. Germline-derived CDR1 and CDR2 are SGHRS and YFSETQ. CDR3 length equals 14 residues. CDR3 nucleotides: TGCGCCAGCAGCGGAGGACAGGCAGCGAATGAGCAGTTCTTC. Amino acids: CASSGGQAANEQFF. The full variable domain, with the rest looked up from reference TRBV5-1 and TRBJ2-1, is KAGVTQTPRYLIKTRGQQVTLSCSPISGHRSVSWYQQTPGQGLQFLFEYFSETQRNKGNFPGRFSGRQFSNSRSEMNVSTLELGDSALYLCASSGGQAANEQFFGPGTRLTVL.

This clone was found once. J is TRBJ2-1 and V is TRBV4-1; 9 bases map to TRBD1. Germline assignment: CDR1 MGHRA and CDR2 YSYEKL. The CDR3 loop spans 14 amino acids. V lost 4 bases, J lost 6 bases, and 4 bases stayed unmatched. As DNA, the CDR3 is TGCGCCAGCAGCCGGGGACAGGGCTTCAATGAGCAGTTCTTC. Protein sequence: CASSRGQGFNEQFF.

This clone appeared a single time. The chain employs TRBV15 and TRBJ1-2; possibly TRBD1 for D (6 bases). V lost 4 bases and J 4 bases, leaving 13 bases between the germline ends. This CDR3 spans 14 amino acids. CDR1 LNHNV and CDR2 YYDKDF come from the germline V gene (reference sequence). CDR3: CATSTQGTGYGYTF. Written as DNA, the CDR3 is TGTGCCACCAGCACCCAGGGGACCGGCTATGGCTACACCTTC.

The rearrangement links TRBV6-5 to TRBJ1-4; weak D call: TRBD1 (5 bases). Per the germline V gene, CDR1 is MNHEY and CDR2 is SVGAGI. V shed 4 bases and J shed 8 bases, with 14 bases lying between them. This CDR3 contains 14 residues. The CDR3 DNA follows: TGTGCCAGCAGTTCAGTTCATGGGGCAGAAAAACTGTTTTTT. Amino acid sequence: CASSSVHGAEKLFF.

This clone was seen more than once but under ten times. V usage is TRBV5-1 and J usage is TRBJ1-3, with a tentative D call TRBD1 (5 bases). With 0 bases removed from V and 8 bases from J, the gap between germline ends came to 9 bases. This CDR3 contains 13 residues. The germline V gene encodes CDR1 SGHRS and CDR2 YFSETQ. This CDR3 reads CASSLARDHTIYF. CDR3 nucleotide sequence: TGCGCCAGCAGCTTGGCCAGGGATCACACCATATATTTT.

The chain couples TRBV4-1 to TRBJ1-2, with D possibly TRBD1 on 5 matching bases. CDR3 size: 15 residues. Trimming shortened V by 1 base and J by 4 bases, and 13 bases separated the two germline ends. Germline V gene sequence: CDR1 MGHRA, CDR2 YSYEKL. The CDR3 DNA sequence: TGCGCCAGCAGCCAAGTTCAGGGAATTTCCTATGGCTACACCTTC. Translating gives CASSQVQGISYGYTF.

This chain links TRBV19 with TRBJ1-2, with 7 bases aligning to TRBD1. There are 15 residues in the CDR3. The germline V gene has CDR1 LNHDA and CDR2 SQIVND (reference sequence). Losses at the gene ends were 1 base for V and 5 bases for J; bases not matched to a gene: 7. CDR3 in amino acids: CASSIARGPQYGYTF. In DNA, the CDR3 is TGTGCCAGTAGTATAGCGAGGGGGCCACAATATGGCTACACCTTC.

Here the CDR3 DNA reads TGTGCCAGCTCACAGCTAGCGGGGGCCCACAATGAGCAGTTCTTC. Protein: CASSQLAGAHNEQFF. The chain combines TRBV18 with TRBJ2-1, with 10 bases lining up with TRBD2. Germline CDR1 and CDR2: KGHSH and LQKENI. J gave up 5 bases and V 4 bases, and 5 bases lay outside the gene matches. There are 15 residues in the CDR3. Based on the CDR3 plus reference TRBV18 and TRBJ2-1, the full variable domain is NAGVMQNPRHLVRRRGQEARLRCSPMKGHSHVYWYRQLPEEGLKFMVYLQKENIIDESGMPKERFSAEFPKEGPSILRIQQVVRGDSAAYFCASSQLAGAHNEQFFGPGTRLTVL.

This chain links TRBV11-2 with TRBJ2-1; a possible D gene is TRBD2 (6 bases). The germline gives CDR1 SGHAT, CDR2 FQNNGV. V lost 9 bases to trimming and J lost 6 bases, with 15 bases between them. CDR3 length: 13 residues. CDR3 in amino acids: CARATSGGNEQFF. CDR3 nucleotide sequence: TGTGCCAGGGCGACTAGTGGGGGCAATGAGCAGTTCTTC.

This clone was seen a few times. V usage is TRBV4-1 and J usage is TRBJ2-1; 10 bases are a match to TRBD2. The CDR3 sequence is 16 residues long. Germline assignment: CDR1 MGHRA and CDR2 YSYEKL. The V segment lost 1 base and the J segment 5 bases; nucleotides outside the gene matches: 5. The CDR3 sequence: CASSQATGTSDNEQFF. CDR3 nucleotide sequence: TGCGCCAGCAGCCAAGCGACCGGGACTAGCGACAATGAGCAGTTCTTC.

CDR3 amino acids: CASSSTGPYGYTF. DNA for the CDR3: TGTGCCAGCAGCTCGACAGGTCCTTATGGCTACACCTTC. V gene TRBV5-4 combines with J gene TRBJ1-2, with a weak D call TRBD1 (6 bases). This CDR3 spans 13 amino acids. Trimming took off 3 bases at V and 5 bases at J, with 11 bases between the two ends. Germline V CDR1 and CDR2: SGHNT, YYREEE (reference sequence). Variable domain in full (rest from reference TRBV5-4 and TRBJ1-2): ETGVTQSPTHLIKTRGQQVTLRCSSQSGHNTVSWYQQALGQGPQFIFQYYREEENGRGNFPPRFSGLQFPNYSSELNVNALELDDSALYLCASSSTGPYGYTFGSGTRLTVV.

The chain has TRBV10-2 and TRBJ2-2; TRBD2 agrees at 8 bases. Germline loops: CDR1 WSHSY, CDR2 SAAADI. With V trimmed by 6 bases and J by 4 bases, 4 bases remained unmatched. This CDR3 is built from 14 residues. The CDR3 region has the DNA TGCGCCAGCAGGCGGGAGGCCCGCACCGGGGAGCTGTTTTTT. Protein: CASRREARTGELFF.

This clone appeared a few times. This chain uses TRBV6-5 with TRBJ1-1; D call uncertain. The CDR3 is 13 amino acids. Germline V gives CDR1 MNHEY, CDR2 SVGAGI. The V end lost 4 bases, the J end lost 0 bases, and 6 bases lay between the germline ends. DNA for the CDR3: TGTGCCAGCAGTTCCCCGGTGAACACTGAAGCTTTCTTT. Its protein product is CASSSPVNTEAFF.

This chain links TRBV4-2 with TRBJ1-1; D unresolved. Germline V gene data show CDR1 as LGHNA and CDR2 as YNFKEQ. V was clipped by 0 bases and J by 9 bases, with 11 bases between them. CDR3 length: 13 residues. CDR3 nucleotides: TGTGCCAGCAGCCAAGAAGTCCCCACACAAGCTTTCTTT. Encoded protein: CASSQEVPTQAFF.

The chain employs TRBV7-9 and TRBJ2-1; TRBD2 matches 13 bases. The CDR3 totals 18 residues. The trim removed 1 base at V and 3 bases at J, leaving 6 bases unmatched. In germline, CDR1 is SEHNR, CDR2 FQNEAQ (reference sequence). CDR3 nucleotide sequence: TGTGCCAGCAGCTTAGGGGGACTAGCGGGGTCCTACTACAATGAGCAGTTCTTC. Translated: CASSLGGLAGSYYNEQFF.